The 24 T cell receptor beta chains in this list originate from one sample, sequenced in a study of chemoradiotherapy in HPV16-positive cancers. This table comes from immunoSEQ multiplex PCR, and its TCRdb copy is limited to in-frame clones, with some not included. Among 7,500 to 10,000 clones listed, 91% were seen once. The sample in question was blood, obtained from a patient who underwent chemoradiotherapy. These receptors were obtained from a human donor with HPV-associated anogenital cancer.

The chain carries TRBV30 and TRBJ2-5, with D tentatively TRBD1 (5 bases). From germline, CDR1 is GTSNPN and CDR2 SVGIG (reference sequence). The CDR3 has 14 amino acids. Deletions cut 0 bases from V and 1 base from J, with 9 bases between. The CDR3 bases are TGTGCCTGGAGTGTCGGACAAGTCCAAGAGACCCAGTACTTC. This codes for CAWSVGQVQETQYF. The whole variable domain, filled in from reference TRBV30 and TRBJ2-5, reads SQTIHQWPATLVQPVGSPLSLECTVEGTSNPNLYWYRQAAGRGLQLLFYSVGIGQISSEVPQNLSASRPQDRQFILSSKKLLLSDSGFYLCAWSVGQVQETQYFGPGTRLLVL.

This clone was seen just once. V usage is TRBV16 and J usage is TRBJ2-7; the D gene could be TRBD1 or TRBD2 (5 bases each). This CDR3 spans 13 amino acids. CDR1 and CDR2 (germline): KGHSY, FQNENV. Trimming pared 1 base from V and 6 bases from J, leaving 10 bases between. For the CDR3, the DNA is TGTGCCAGCAGCCAATTGAAGGGGACCGAGCAGTACGTC. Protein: CASSQLKGTEQYV.

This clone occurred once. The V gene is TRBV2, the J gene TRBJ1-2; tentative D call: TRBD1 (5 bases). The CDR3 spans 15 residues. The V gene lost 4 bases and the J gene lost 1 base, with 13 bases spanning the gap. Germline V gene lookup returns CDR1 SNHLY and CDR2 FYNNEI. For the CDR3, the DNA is TGTGCCAGCAGTGTTGGAGGGGAGGGTAACTATGGCTACACCTTC. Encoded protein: CASSVGGEGNYGYTF.

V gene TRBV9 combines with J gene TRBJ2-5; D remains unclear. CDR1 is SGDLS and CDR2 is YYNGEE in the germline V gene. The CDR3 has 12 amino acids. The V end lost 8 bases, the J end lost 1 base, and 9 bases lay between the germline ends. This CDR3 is CASIQIQETQYF. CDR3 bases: TGTGCCAGTATCCAGATCCAAGAGACCCAGTACTTC.

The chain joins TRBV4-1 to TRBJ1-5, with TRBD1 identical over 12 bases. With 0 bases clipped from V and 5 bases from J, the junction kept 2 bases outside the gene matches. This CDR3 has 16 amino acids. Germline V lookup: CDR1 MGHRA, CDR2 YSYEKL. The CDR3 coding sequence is TGCGCCAGCAGCCAAGAGGGACAGGGGGCTGATCAGCCCCAGCATTTT. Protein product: CASSQEGQGADQPQHF.

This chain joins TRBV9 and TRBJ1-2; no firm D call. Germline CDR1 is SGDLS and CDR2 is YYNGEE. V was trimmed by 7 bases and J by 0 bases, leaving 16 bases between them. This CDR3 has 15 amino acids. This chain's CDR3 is CASAPTRSSNYGYTF. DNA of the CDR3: TGTGCCAGCGCCCCGACACGGTCCTCTAACTATGGCTACACCTTC.

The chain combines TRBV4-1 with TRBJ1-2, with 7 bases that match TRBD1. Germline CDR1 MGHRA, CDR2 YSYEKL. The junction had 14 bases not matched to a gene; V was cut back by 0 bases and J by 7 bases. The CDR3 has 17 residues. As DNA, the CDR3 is TGCGCCAGCAGCCAAGAGGGCAGTCAGGGGGTATCTTCTGGCTACACCTTC. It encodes CASSQEGSQGVSSGYTF.

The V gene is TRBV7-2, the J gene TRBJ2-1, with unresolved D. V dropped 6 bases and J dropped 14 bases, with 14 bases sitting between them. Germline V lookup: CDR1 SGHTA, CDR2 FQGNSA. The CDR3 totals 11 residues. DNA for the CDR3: TGTGCCAGCAGTTACACAGACCAAAAGTTCTTC. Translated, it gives CASSYTDQKFF.

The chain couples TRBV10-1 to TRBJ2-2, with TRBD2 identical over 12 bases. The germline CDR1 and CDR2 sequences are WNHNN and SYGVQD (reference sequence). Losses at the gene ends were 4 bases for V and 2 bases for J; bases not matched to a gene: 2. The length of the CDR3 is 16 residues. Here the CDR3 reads CASSVTSGGNTGELFF. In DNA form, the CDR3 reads TGCGCCAGCAGTGTGACTAGCGGGGGCAACACCGGGGAGCTGTTTTTT.

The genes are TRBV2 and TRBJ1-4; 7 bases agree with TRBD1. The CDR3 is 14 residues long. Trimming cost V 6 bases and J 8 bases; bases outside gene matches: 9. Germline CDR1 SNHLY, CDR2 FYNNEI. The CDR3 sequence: CASSQDRAREKLFF. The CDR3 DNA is TGTGCCAGCAGCCAAGACAGGGCCCGGGAAAAACTGTTTTTT.

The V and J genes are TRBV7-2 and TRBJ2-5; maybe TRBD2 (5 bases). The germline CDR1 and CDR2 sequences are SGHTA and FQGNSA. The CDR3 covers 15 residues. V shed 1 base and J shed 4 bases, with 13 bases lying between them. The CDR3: CASSLVGSSRETQYF. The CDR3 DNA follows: TGTGCCAGCAGCTTAGTTGGTTCTAGCAGAGAGACCCAGTACTTC.

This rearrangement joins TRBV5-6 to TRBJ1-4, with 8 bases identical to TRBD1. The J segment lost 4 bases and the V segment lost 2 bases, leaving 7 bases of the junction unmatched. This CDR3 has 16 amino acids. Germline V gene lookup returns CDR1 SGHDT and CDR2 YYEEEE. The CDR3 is CASSFRGPIVNEKLFF. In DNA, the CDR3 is TGTGCCAGCAGCTTCAGGGGGCCCATCGTTAATGAAAAACTGTTTTTT.

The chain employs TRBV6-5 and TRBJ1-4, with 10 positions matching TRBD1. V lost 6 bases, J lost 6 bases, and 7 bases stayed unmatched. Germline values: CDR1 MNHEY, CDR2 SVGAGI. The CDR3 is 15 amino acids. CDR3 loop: CASSRSGTGDEKLFF. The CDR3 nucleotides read TGTGCCAGCAGCCGATCCGGGACAGGGGATGAAAAACTGTTTTTT.

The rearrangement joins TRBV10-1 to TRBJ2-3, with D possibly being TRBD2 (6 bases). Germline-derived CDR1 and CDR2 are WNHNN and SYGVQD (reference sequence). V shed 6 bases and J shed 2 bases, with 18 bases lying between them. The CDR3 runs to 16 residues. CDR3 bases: TGCGCCAGCAGCCGGGGGACGAACCCGTCCACAGATACGCAGTATTTT. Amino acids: CASSRGTNPSTDTQYF.

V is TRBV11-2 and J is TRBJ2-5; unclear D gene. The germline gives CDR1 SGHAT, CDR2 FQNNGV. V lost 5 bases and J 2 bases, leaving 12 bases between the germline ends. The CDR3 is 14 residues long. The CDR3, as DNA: TGTGCCAGCAGCGGCTCCCTGACTCAAGAGACCCAGTACTTC. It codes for CASSGSLTQETQYF.

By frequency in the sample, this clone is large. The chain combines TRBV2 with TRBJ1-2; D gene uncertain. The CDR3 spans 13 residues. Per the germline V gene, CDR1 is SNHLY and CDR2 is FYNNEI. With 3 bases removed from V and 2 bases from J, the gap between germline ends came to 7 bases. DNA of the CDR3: TGTGCCAGCAGTGATCAGGAGAACTATGGCTACACCTTC. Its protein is CASSDQENYGYTF.

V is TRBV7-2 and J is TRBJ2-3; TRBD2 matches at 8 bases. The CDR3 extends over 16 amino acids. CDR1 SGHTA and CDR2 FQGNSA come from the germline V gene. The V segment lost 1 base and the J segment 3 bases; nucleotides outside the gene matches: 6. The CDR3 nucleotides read TGTGCCAGCAGCTTAGAAGCGGGGGTTGGTACAGATACGCAGTATTTT. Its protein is CASSLEAGVGTDTQYF.

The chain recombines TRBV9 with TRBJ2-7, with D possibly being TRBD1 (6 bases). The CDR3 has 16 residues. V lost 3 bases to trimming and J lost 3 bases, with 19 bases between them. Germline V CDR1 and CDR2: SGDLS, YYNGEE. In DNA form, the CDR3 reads TGTGCCAGCAGCGACAATCCGACAGGAGACTTCTACGAGCAGTACTTC. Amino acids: CASSDNPTGDFYEQYF.

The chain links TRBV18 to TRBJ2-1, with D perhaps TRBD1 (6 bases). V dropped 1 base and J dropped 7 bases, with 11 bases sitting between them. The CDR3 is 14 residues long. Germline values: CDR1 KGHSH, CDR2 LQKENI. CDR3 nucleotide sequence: TGTGCCAGCTCACCACGGTCAGGGGCTAATGAGCAGTTCTTC. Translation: CASSPRSGANEQFF.

The CDR3 loop is CASSLVPQETQYF. CDR3 coding DNA: TGCGCCAGCAGCTTGGTTCCGCAAGAGACCCAGTACTTC. The chain carries TRBV5-1 and TRBJ2-5, with D hard to call. V lost 0 bases and J lost 2, with 5 bases in between. From germline, CDR1 is SGHRS and CDR2 YFSETQ. The CDR3 has 13 amino acids.

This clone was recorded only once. The CDR3 is CASSDRDGDGYTF. In nucleotides, the CDR3 is TGCGCCAGCAGTGACAGGGACGGAGATGGCTACACCTTC. This chain uses TRBV10-2 with TRBJ1-2, with TRBD1 as a possible D gene (5 bases). This CDR3 comprises 13 residues. The V end lost 3 bases, the J end lost 6 bases, and 11 bases lay between the germline ends. Germline CDR1 is WSHSY and CDR2 is SAAADI.

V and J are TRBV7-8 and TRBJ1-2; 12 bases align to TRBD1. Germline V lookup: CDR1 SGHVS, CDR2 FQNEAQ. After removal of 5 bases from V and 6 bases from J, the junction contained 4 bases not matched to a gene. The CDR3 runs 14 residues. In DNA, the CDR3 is TGTGCCAGCAGCCGCGGGACAGGGGGCGATGGCTACACCTTC. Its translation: CASSRGTGGDGYTF.

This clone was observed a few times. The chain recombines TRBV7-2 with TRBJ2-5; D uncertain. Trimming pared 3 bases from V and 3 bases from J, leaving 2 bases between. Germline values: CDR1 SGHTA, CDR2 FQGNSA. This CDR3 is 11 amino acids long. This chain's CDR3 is CASSLKETQYF. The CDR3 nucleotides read TGTGCCAGCAGCTTGAAAGAGACCCAGTACTTC.

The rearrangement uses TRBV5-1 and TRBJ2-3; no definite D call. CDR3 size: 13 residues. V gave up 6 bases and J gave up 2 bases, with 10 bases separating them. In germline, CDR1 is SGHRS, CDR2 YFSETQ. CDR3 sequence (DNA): TGCGCCAGCATTGAGCTCACCACAGATACGCAGTATTTT. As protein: CASIELTTDTQYF.